This T cell receptor beta chain was identified in a study of shared clonotypes between healthy human individuals. Study-level results: Estimated richness values were generally larger in naive subsets than in memory subsets.

Sorted-subset replicate PCRs used around 0.2 ug DNA, 30,000 or so T cell genomes. Only in-frame clones appear in the TCRdb table, and some are missing; sequencing was by immunoSEQ multiplex PCR. The sample gives 550,000 to 800,000 clones, about 90% of which show up once; 34% is in the top ten. Details on this clone: No antigen is known for it.

The V and J ends lost 3 bases and 3 bases respectively, with 6 bases between them. The CDR3 consists of 13 residues. CDR1 is MDHEN and CDR2 is SYDVKM in the germline V gene. The genes are TRBV28 and TRBJ2-1; D gene unclear. Specimen: memory CD8+ T cells from PBMCs. Subset meaning: CD45RO+ cells pooled with CCR7-negative TemRA cells. The sequence was obtained from a young man in good health. Some clones in this sample may be carry-over from other donors' samples. CDR3 in amino acids: CASSLYSYNEQFF. In DNA, the CDR3 is TGTGCCAGCAGTTTGTACAGCTACAATGAGCAGTTCTTC. Full variable domain (rest looked up from reference TRBV28 and TRBJ2-1): DVKVTQSSRYLVKRTGEKVFLECVQDMDHENMFWYRQDPGLGLRLIYFSYDVKMKEKGDIPEGYSVSREKKERFSLILESASTNQTSMYLCASSLYSYNEQFFGPGTRLTVL.